The T cell receptor (beta chain) under discussion was sequenced for a study of blood T cell repertoires in COVID-19. Overall study: COVID-19 samples from acute and convalescent phases originated in the United States, Italy and Spain. Sample material is recorded as cDNA or gDNA derived from T cells, B-cell-depleted T cells, or PBMCs.

Authors' methods: By means of reference gene primer amplification, nucleated cell counts were estimated. TCRdb's copy holds only in-frame clones and misses some; the assay was immunoSEQ multiplex PCR. V and J calls and clone size follow that table, whereas D and trimming were derived from the DNA. The sample holds about 94,000 clones, about 80% seen once. V lost 3 bases and J lost 7, with 16 bases in between. Germline assignment: CDR1 KGHSH and CDR2 LQKENI. This CDR3 region has 15 residues. The chain employs TRBV18 and TRBJ1-5; D perhaps matches TRBD1 (6 bases). The sequencing sample was made of peripheral blood. This receptor was obtained from a human donor in a cohort sampled during active COVID-19. CDR3 amino acids: CASSPSTGYRQPQHF. The CDR3 coding sequence is TGTGCCAGCTCACCCTCGACAGGTTATCGACAGCCCCAGCATTTT.